These 5 T cell receptor beta chains were all obtained from the same sample, sequenced in a study of blood T cell repertoires in COVID-19. The repertoire was sequenced with immunoSEQ multiplex PCR; TCRdb's copy has only in-frame clones and lacks some. Among approximately 110,000 clones listed, roughly four fifths were seen once. The sequencing sample was made of peripheral blood. The receptors were sampled from a man between 65 and 85 years old with acute or convalescent COVID-19.

The gene calls are TRBV2 and TRBJ2-7; 11 bases fit TRBD2. CDR3 length equals 15 residues. Unmatched junction bases numbered 3, after V lost 5 bases and J lost 0 bases. The V gene's germline CDR1 is SNHLY and CDR2 FYNNEI. CDR3: CASSRTSGGSYEQYF. CDR3 coding DNA: TGTGCCAGCAGTCGAACTAGCGGGGGCTCCTACGAGCAGTACTTC.

This clone is labeled medium-sized. This chain connects TRBV6-5 to TRBJ1-3; a weak D match, TRBD1 (5 bases). The length of the CDR3 is 16 residues. V shed 2 bases and J shed 0 bases, with 11 bases lying between them. CDR1 and CDR2 (germline): MNHEY, SVGAGI. CDR3 in amino acids: CASSYGWGISGNTIYF. The CDR3 DNA reads TGTGCCAGCAGTTACGGGTGGGGCATCTCTGGAAACACCATATATTTT.

The table lists this clone with a count of one. The chain couples TRBV7-6 to TRBJ2-5, with TRBD1 identical over 7 bases. Germline CDR1 reads SGHVS; CDR2 reads FNYEAQ. The CDR3 loop spans 18 amino acids. After removal of 6 bases from V and 2 bases from J, the junction contained 18 bases not matched to a gene. The CDR3 coding sequence is TGTGCCAGCAGGGCAGCATTTGCTGTTGCAGGGGGTCAAGAGACCCAGTACTTC. It specifies CASRAAFAVAGGQETQYF.

V and J are TRBV9 and TRBJ1-6; D may be TRBD1 (6 bases). CDR3 length: 15 amino acids. From germline, CDR1 is SGDLS and CDR2 YYNGEE. V was clipped by 4 bases and J by 4 bases, with 12 bases between them. The DNA for the CDR3 is TGTGCCAGCAGCCCACCGGGACATTATAATTCACCCCTCCACTTT. It yields the protein CASSPPGHYNSPLHF.

The rearrangement links TRBV5-4 to TRBJ1-6, with D possibly TRBD1 on 5 matching bases. The germline V and J ends were trimmed by 6 bases and 7 bases, with 17 bases remaining between them. The CDR3 covers 15 residues. Germline CDR1 and CDR2: SGHNT and YYREEE (reference sequence). As DNA, the CDR3 is TGTGCCAGCAATGATCAGGGCTCGCTGAATTCACCCCTCCACTTT. Its protein product is CASNDQGSLNSPLHF.